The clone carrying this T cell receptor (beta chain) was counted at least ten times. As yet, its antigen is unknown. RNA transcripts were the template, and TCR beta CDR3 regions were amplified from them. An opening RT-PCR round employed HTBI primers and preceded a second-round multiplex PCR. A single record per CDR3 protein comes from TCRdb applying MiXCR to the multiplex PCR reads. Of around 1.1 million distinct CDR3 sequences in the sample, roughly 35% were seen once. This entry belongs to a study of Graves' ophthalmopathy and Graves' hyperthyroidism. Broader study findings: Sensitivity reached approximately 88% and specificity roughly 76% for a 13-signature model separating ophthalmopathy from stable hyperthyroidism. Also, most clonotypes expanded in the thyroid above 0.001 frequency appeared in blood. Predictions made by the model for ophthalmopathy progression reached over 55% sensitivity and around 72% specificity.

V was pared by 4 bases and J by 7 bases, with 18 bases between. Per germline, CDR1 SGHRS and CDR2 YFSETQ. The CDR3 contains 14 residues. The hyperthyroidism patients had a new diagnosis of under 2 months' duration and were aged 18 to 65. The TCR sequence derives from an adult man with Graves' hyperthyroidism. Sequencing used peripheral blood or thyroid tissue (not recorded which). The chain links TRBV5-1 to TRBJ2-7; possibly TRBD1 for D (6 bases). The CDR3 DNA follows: TGCGCCAGCAGCCCACAGGGAAATTCGGAGGAGCAGTACTTC. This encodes CASSPQGNSEEQYF.